This T cell receptor (beta chain) was documented in a study of T cell responses to AZD1222 COVID-19 vaccine. This CDR3 region has 14 residues. Germline CDR1 MRHNA, CDR2 SNTAGT. The V and J ends lost 2 bases and 7 bases respectively, with 14 bases between them. Clones were read by immunoSEQ multiplex PCR, and TCRdb kept only the in-frame ones, dropping some. The table lists under 95,000 clones, around 88% of them singletons, with around 10% in the top ten. This chain joins TRBV6-4 and TRBJ1-2, with D perhaps matching TRBD1 (5 bases). Sequencing used peripheral blood, obtained 28 days after the second AZD1222 dose. This clonotype originated in an adult who received the AZD1222 COVID-19 vaccine. In nucleotides, the CDR3 is TGTGCCAGCAGTGACGAATATCAGGGTGGTGGCTACACCTTC. It is translated as CASSDEYQGGGYTF.